The 9 T cell receptor beta chains in this list originate from one sample, sequenced in a study of vaccination and CD4 T cells after COVID-19. These receptors have no identified antigens. Stated treatment: approximately 11-day PBMC culture with coronavirus spike peptide pools or control peptides (ViraFEST assay). Scientists ran DNA taken from cultured CD4+ T cells through the Oncomine TCR Beta short-read assay for sequencing. TCRdb reprocessed the PCR reads with MiXCR, giving one entry per CDR3 protein. The sample has over 20,000 distinct CDR3 sequences, roughly half seen once. Sequenced input: CD4+ T cells from blood, cultured in vitro. Source of these receptors: a human donor who had recovered from COVID-19.

V gene TRBV25-1 combines with J gene TRBJ2-5; 14 nucleotides line up with TRBD2. This CDR3 is 19 amino acids long. Germline V gene data show CDR1 as MGHDK and CDR2 as SYGVNS. J was trimmed by 0 bases and V by 6 bases; bases with no gene match: 12. In nucleotides, the CDR3 is TGTGCCAGCAGGGCTAGGACTAGCGGGGGGCCAGAACACCAAGAGACCCAGTACTTC. This sequence encodes CASRARTSGGPEHQETQYF.

This clonotype was counted between two and nine times. This chain connects TRBV19 to TRBJ2-5; D unresolved. The CDR3 runs 13 residues. The germline V gene has CDR1 LNHDA and CDR2 SQIVND (reference sequence). The V and J ends lost 5 bases and 5 bases respectively, with 12 bases between them. The CDR3, as DNA: TGTGCCAGTAGTCCCGGGTCCCGGGAGACCCAGTACTTC. As protein: CASSPGSRETQYF.

CDR3: CASSPRAGGPSTDTQYF. The DNA of the CDR3 is TGTGCCAGCAGCCCCCGAGCGGGGGGGCCTAGCACAGATACGCAGTATTTT. This rearrangement joins TRBV7-9 to TRBJ2-3; the match to TRBD2 covers 10 bases. The CDR3 totals 17 residues. Germline V gene lookup returns CDR1 SEHNR and CDR2 FQNEAQ (reference sequence). V was clipped by 5 bases and J by 0 bases; unmatched bases: 8. The whole variable domain, remainder taken from reference TRBV7-9 and TRBJ2-3, is DTGVSQNPRHKITKRGQNVTFRCDPISEHNRLYWYRQTLGQGPEFLTYFQNEAQLEKSRLLSDRFSAERPKGSFSTLEIQRTEQGDSAMYLCASSPRAGGPSTDTQYFGPGTRLTVL.

The J gene is TRBJ1-1, the V gene TRBV5-1; no clear D gene. Germline values: CDR1 SGHRS, CDR2 YFSETQ. Trimming took 2 bases from V and 5 from J, leaving 4 bases between them. The CDR3 consists of 11 residues. The CDR3 protein is CASSLGTEAFF. Written as DNA, the CDR3 is TGCGCCAGCAGCTTAGGAACTGAAGCTTTCTTT.

This clonotype appeared a single time. This sequence joins TRBV6-5 and TRBJ1-1; D not resolved. Germline CDR1 reads MNHEY; CDR2 reads SVGAGI. This CDR3 contains 12 residues. Trimming cost V 2 bases and J 2 bases, with 3 bases left between them. This CDR3 is CASSYPNTEAFF. In nucleotides, the CDR3 is TGTGCCAGCAGTTACCCAAACACTGAAGCTTTCTTT.

The chain's CDR3 is CASSITVTQNTEAFF. Here the CDR3 DNA reads TGTGCCAGTAGTATAACGGTCACCCAGAACACTGAAGCTTTCTTT. The rearrangement links TRBV19 to TRBJ1-1; D uncertain. V shed 2 bases and J shed 1 base, with 11 bases lying between them. The V gene's germline CDR1 is LNHDA and CDR2 SQIVND (reference sequence). CDR3 size: 15 residues.

In its sample, this clonotype was seen a few times. The V call is TRBV7-9, the J call TRBJ2-2; D gene ambiguous. Trimming pared 2 bases from V and 0 bases from J, leaving 1 base between. This CDR3 is built from 13 residues. Germline assignment: CDR1 SEHNR and CDR2 FQNEAQ (reference sequence). CDR3 sequence reads: CASSLTNTGELFF. The CDR3 DNA sequence: TGTGCCAGCAGCTTAACGAACACCGGGGAGCTGTTTTTT.

This clonotype is deemed medium-sized (0.01 to 0.1%). The rearrangement links TRBV20-1 to TRBJ1-2; tentative D call: TRBD1 (5 bases). V gave up 3 bases and J gave up 2 bases, with 10 bases separating them. From germline, CDR1 is DFQATT and CDR2 SNEGSKA (reference sequence). This CDR3 has 13 amino acids. CDR3 protein: CSASTGSNYGYTF. DNA of the CDR3: TGCAGTGCTAGCACAGGTTCAAACTATGGCTACACCTTC.

The rearrangement uses TRBV11-3 and TRBJ1-1; 9 nucleotides agree with TRBD1. The CDR3 has 14 residues. Germline values: CDR1 SGHNT, CDR2 YENEEA. The junction had 3 bases not matched to a gene; V was cut back by 4 bases and J by 3 bases. The CDR3 spells CASSSRTGDTEAFF. DNA for the CDR3: TGTGCCAGCAGCTCCCGGACAGGGGACACTGAAGCTTTCTTT. Based on the CDR3 plus reference TRBV11-3 and TRBJ1-1, the full variable domain is EAGVVQSPRYKIIEKKQPVAFWCNPISGHNTLYWYLQNLGQGPELLIRYENEEAVDDSQLPKDRFSAERLKGVDSTLKIQPAELGDSAVYLCASSSRTGDTEAFFGQGTRLTVV.